This T cell receptor beta chain was retrieved from a study of T cells in Graves' hyperthyroidism and ophthalmopathy. Whole-study findings and limits: The model foresaw ophthalmopathy a median about 6.5 months prior to onset. Among thyroid clonotypes expanded above 0.001, most also appeared in blood.

This clonotype was observed at least ten times. The antigen remains undetermined. The CDR3 totals 13 residues. V was cut by 6 bases and J by 5 bases, with 13 bases left in between. The source material, RNA transcripts, was used to amplify TCR beta CDR3 regions. First-round RT-PCR with HTBI primers amplified the TCR CDR3 region. TCRdb called the multiplex PCR reads again in MiXCR, with one record for every CDR3 protein. The table includes almost 600,000 distinct CDR3 sequences, around 13% detected once. The genes are TRBV12-3 or TRBV12-4 and TRBJ2-5; no clear D. This clonotype was sampled from a woman aged 30 to 39 with Graves' hyperthyroidism that later progressed to Graves' ophthalmopathy. The sample comprised blood. The CDR3 DNA sequence: TGTGCCAGCAGAACCCCGACTCGCGAGACCCAGTACTTC. Its translation is CASRTPTRETQYF.